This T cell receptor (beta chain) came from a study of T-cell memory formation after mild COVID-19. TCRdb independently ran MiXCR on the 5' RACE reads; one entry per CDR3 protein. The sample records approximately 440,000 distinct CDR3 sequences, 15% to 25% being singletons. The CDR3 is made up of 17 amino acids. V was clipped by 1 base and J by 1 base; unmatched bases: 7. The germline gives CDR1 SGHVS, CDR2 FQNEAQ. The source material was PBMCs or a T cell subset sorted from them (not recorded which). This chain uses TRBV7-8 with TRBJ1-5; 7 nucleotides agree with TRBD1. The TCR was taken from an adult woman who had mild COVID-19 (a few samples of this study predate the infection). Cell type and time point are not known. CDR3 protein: CASSLEGAGRSNQPQHF. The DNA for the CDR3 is TGTGCCAGCAGCTTAGAGGGGGCAGGTAGGAGCAATCAGCCCCAGCATTTT.